Below are 18 T cell receptor beta chains sequenced from a single sample in a study of blood T cell repertoires in COVID-19. The repertoire was sequenced with immunoSEQ multiplex PCR; TCRdb's copy has only in-frame clones and lacks some. The sample has about 110,000 clones, 88% seen once. Sequencing input: peripheral blood. The receptors were gathered from a human donor in a cohort sampled during active COVID-19.

V usage is TRBV6-5 and J usage is TRBJ2-7; D might be TRBD1 (6 bases). Germline CDR1 is MNHEY and CDR2 is SVGAGI. CDR3 length equals 12 residues. The V and J ends lost 6 bases and 8 bases respectively, with 14 bases between them. CDR3 DNA: TGTGCCAGCAGCCCCGTGGGACATAAGCAGTACTTC. This codes for CASSPVGHKQYF.

This chain links TRBV28 with TRBJ1-2; 7 bases map to TRBD1. This CDR3 has 15 amino acids. Germline-derived CDR1 and CDR2 are MDHEN and SYDVKM. V lost 3 bases and J lost 2; bases outside the gene matches: 6. The CDR3 DNA is TGTGCCAGCAGTTTTACCCAGGGGGGAAACTATGGCTACACCTTC. Amino acid sequence: CASSFTQGGNYGYTF.

There are a few counts of this clone. The V and J genes are TRBV6-5 and TRBJ1-2; D possibly corresponds to TRBD1 (6 bases). The CDR3 is made up of 14 amino acids. Germline assignment: CDR1 MNHEY and CDR2 SVGAGI. The V end lost 6 bases, the J end lost 4 bases, and 15 bases lay between the germline ends. CDR3 sequence reads: CASSRGQTFYGYTF. CDR3 nucleotides: TGTGCCAGCAGCCGCGGACAGACCTTCTATGGCTACACCTTC.

This clone has a single count. The chain is built from TRBV6-1 and TRBJ2-4; TRBD2 might be the D (5 bases). The CDR3 totals 13 residues. Trimming removed 2 bases at V and 11 bases at J, with 13 bases between. From germline, CDR1 is MNHNS and CDR2 SASEGT. CDR3 protein: CASSESPSGFQYF. Written as DNA, the CDR3 is TGTGCCAGCAGTGAAAGTCCGAGCGGCTTTCAGTACTTC.

The chain is built from TRBV6-5 and TRBJ1-1; D not certain. The CDR3 has 16 amino acids. Germline CDR1 MNHEY, CDR2 SVGAGI. The V gene lost 0 bases and the J gene lost 3 bases, with 14 bases spanning the gap. The CDR3 loop is CASSYSVGNPDTEAFF. The CDR3 DNA follows: TGTGCCAGCAGTTACTCAGTCGGGAACCCTGACACTGAAGCTTTCTTT.

This rearrangement joins TRBV6-5 to TRBJ2-7, with TRBD2 matching over 9 bases. CDR3 length: 15 amino acids. Per germline, CDR1 MNHEY and CDR2 SVGAGI. J lost 5 bases, V lost 2 bases, and 7 bases had no gene match. CDR3 in amino acids: CASSYASGNFHEQYF. CDR3 sequence (DNA): TGTGCCAGCAGTTACGCTAGCGGGAACTTCCACGAGCAGTACTTC.

V gene TRBV6-5 combines with J gene TRBJ1-4; the D is unclear. V was trimmed by 7 bases and J by 4 bases, leaving 10 bases between them. The CDR3 sequence is 13 residues long. Germline assignment: CDR1 MNHEY and CDR2 SVGAGI. The CDR3 DNA reads as TGTGCCAGCACGGCAGGAAATAATGAAAAACTGTTTTTT. It translates to CASTAGNNEKLFF.

This clone is a singleton in its sample. CDR3: CASNPGGLPRDEQFF. The CDR3 coding sequence is TGTGCCAGCAACCCTGGAGGCCTCCCGCGCGATGAGCAGTTCTTC. This rearrangement joins TRBV11-2 to TRBJ2-1, with D possibly matching TRBD2 (5 bases). Germline CDR1 and CDR2: SGHAT and FQNNGV. CDR3 size: 15 residues. V shed 7 bases and J shed 8 bases, with 21 bases lying between them. The full variable domain, with the rest looked up from reference TRBV11-2 and TRBJ2-1, is EAGVAQSPRYKIIEKRQSVAFWCNPISGHATLYWYQQILGQGPKLLIQFQNNGVVDDSQLPKDRFSAERLKGVDSTLKIQPAKLEDSAVYLCASNPGGLPRDEQFFGPGTRLTVL.

The chain uses TRBV27 and TRBJ1-2; D perhaps matches TRBD1 (6 bases). CDR3 length equals 13 residues. Per germline, CDR1 MNHEY and CDR2 SMNVEV (reference sequence). V lost 5 bases and J 4 bases, leaving 11 bases between the germline ends. The CDR3: CASSHTGFYGYTF. CDR3 nucleotide sequence: TGTGCCAGCAGTCATACAGGGTTCTATGGCTACACCTTC.

This rearrangement joins TRBV19 to TRBJ1-3; D is uncertain. This CDR3 is built from 14 residues. The V gene lost 7 bases and the J gene lost 0 bases, with 10 bases spanning the gap. Germline-derived CDR1 and CDR2 are LNHDA and SQIVND (reference sequence). CDR3 residues: CASTSLSSGNTIYF. The CDR3 DNA is TGTGCCAGTACTTCCCTGAGCTCTGGAAACACCATATATTTT.

The chain joins TRBV7-9 to TRBJ2-7, with unresolved D. Per germline, CDR1 SEHNR and CDR2 FQNEAQ (reference sequence). This CDR3 contains 12 residues. V lost 5 bases and J 4 bases, leaving 9 bases between the germline ends. This CDR3 is CASSPSGYEQYF. As DNA, the CDR3 is TGTGCCAGCAGCCCATCGGGTTACGAGCAGTACTTC.

This sequence joins TRBV5-4 and TRBJ2-3; 7 bases line up with TRBD1. J was trimmed by 4 bases and V by 0 bases; bases with no gene match: 5. The CDR3 totals 15 residues. Germline-derived CDR1 and CDR2 are SGHNT and YYREEE (reference sequence). The CDR3 here is CASSLAPGGSDTQYF. Written as DNA, the CDR3 is TGTGCCAGCAGCTTGGCGCCAGGGGGATCAGATACGCAGTATTTT.

This chain links TRBV6-5 with TRBJ1-3; D perhaps matches TRBD1 (5 bases). CDR1 and CDR2 (germline): MNHEY, SVGAGI. V shed 11 bases and J shed 0 bases, with 14 bases lying between them. The CDR3 length is 14 residues. This CDR3 reads CAGGTVLSGNTIYF. CDR3 DNA: TGTGCCGGAGGGACGGTTCTCTCTGGAAACACCATATATTTT.

The V and J genes are TRBV6-5 and TRBJ2-7; tentatively, D is TRBD2 (5 bases). V shed 6 bases and J shed 5 bases, with 14 bases lying between them. Per the germline V gene, CDR1 is MNHEY and CDR2 is SVGAGI. The CDR3 length is 13 residues. The CDR3 sequence is CASSPPVGNEQYF. The CDR3 bases are TGTGCCAGCAGCCCCCCCGTCGGGAACGAGCAGTACTTC.

V usage is TRBV25-1 and J usage is TRBJ2-5; TRBD1 matches at 10 bases. J lost 4 bases, V lost 1 base, and 6 bases had no gene match. CDR3 length: 16 residues. Germline V gives CDR1 MGHDK, CDR2 SYGVNS. The DNA for the CDR3 is TGTGCCAGCAGTGAATGGACAGGGGGTGTACTAGAGACCCAGTACTTC. It yields the protein CASSEWTGGVLETQYF. Looking up the rest from reference TRBV25-1 and TRBJ2-5 gives the full variable domain: EADIYQTPRYLVIGTGKKITLECSQTMGHDKMYWYQQDPGMELHLIHYSYGVNSTEKGDLSSESTVSRIRTEHFPLTLESARPSHTSQYLCASSEWTGGVLETQYFGPGTRLLVL.

This clone was detected only once. The chain links TRBV6-5 to TRBJ1-1, with 7 positions matching TRBD1. The ends lost 7 bases at V and 1 base at J; junction bases unmatched: 6. Germline-derived CDR1 and CDR2 are MNHEY and SVGAGI. The CDR3 is made up of 14 amino acids. The CDR3 region is CASILGQPNTEAFF. The CDR3 coding sequence is TGTGCCAGCATCTTGGGACAGCCGAACACTGAAGCTTTCTTT.

V usage is TRBV7-8 and J usage is TRBJ2-2, with D possibly being TRBD1 (5 bases). With 5 bases removed from V and 0 bases from J, the gap between germline ends came to 13 bases. This CDR3 is 16 amino acids long. Germline V gene sequence: CDR1 SGHVS, CDR2 FQNEAQ. CDR3 region: CASSDQRQPNTGELFF. As DNA, the CDR3 is TGTGCCAGCAGCGACCAAAGACAGCCGAACACCGGGGAGCTGTTTTTT.

This chain connects TRBV4-1 to TRBJ2-5, with 7 bases lining up with TRBD1. With V trimmed by 2 bases and J by 1 base, 7 bases remained unmatched. CDR1 is MGHRA and CDR2 is YSYEKL in the germline V gene. The CDR3 spans 16 residues. The CDR3 nucleotides read TGCGCCAGCAGCCAACCACTCGGGACAGCCCAAGAGACCCAGTACTTC. It yields the protein CASSQPLGTAQETQYF.